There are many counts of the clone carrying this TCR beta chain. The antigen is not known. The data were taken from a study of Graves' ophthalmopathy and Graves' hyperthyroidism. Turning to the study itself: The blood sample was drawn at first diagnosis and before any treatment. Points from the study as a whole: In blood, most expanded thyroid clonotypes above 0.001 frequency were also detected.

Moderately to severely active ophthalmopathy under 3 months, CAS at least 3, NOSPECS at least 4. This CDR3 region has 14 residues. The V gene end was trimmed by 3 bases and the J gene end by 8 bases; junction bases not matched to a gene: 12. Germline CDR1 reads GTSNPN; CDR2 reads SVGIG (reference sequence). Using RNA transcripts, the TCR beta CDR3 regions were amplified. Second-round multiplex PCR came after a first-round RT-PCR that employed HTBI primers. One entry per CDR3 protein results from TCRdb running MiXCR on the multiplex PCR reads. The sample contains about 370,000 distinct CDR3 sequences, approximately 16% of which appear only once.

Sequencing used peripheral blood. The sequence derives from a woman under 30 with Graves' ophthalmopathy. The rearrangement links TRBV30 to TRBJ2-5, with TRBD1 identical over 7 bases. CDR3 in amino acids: CAWRLGQSSATQYF. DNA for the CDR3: TGTGCCTGGAGATTGGGACAGTCCTCAGCTACCCAGTACTTC.